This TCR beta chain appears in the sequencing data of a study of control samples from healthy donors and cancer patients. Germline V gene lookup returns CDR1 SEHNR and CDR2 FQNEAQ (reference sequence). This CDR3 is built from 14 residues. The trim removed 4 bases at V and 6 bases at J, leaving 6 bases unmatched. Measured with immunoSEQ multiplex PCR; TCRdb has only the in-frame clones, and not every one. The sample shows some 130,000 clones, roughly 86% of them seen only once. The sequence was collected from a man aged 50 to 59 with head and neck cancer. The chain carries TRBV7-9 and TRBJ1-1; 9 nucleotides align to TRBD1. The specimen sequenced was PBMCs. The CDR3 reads CASSSGTGWAEAFF. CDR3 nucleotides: TGTGCCAGCAGCTCCGGGACAGGGTGGGCTGAAGCTTTCTTT.